This record concerns one TCR beta chain sequence. Its target is unknown. The CDR3 loop spans 16 amino acids. The J segment lost 2 bases and the V segment lost 0 bases, leaving 5 bases of the junction unmatched. From germline, CDR1 is SGHRS and CDR2 YFSETQ. The donor group consisted entirely of healthy Caucasians. The authors used template switching to add a universal primer site and gave cDNA unique molecular identifiers. TCRdb reprocessed the 5' RACE reads with MiXCR, giving one entry per CDR3 protein. The profile shows a few hundred thousand distinct CDR3 sequences, over 8.5% of them singletons. The source of the sample is a study of identical twins. Study outcomes and limitations: The abundant beta clonotypes from cord blood had fewer insertions, and memory repertoires had none of this.

These sequences were also reported in another study, on yellow fever vaccine responses in identical twins.

The source material was PBMCs. The TCR sequence derives from a woman between 18 and 29 years old in good health. This chain uses TRBV5-1 with TRBJ2-1; 7 bases fit TRBD1. The CDR3 loop reads CASSLARQGAYNEQFF. For the CDR3, the DNA is TGCGCCAGCAGCTTGGCCCGTCAGGGGGCCTACAATGAGCAGTTCTTC.